This T cell receptor (beta chain) was profiled in a study of cytomegalovirus exposure and HLA in healthy donors. Overall study: From donors who were HLA-typed, an early data release held around 80 million unique TCRs.

It was with 60 Vbeta and 13 Jbeta primers that the PCR ran. Clones were read by immunoSEQ multiplex PCR, and TCRdb kept only the in-frame ones, dropping some. The listing contains around 48,000 clones. V was shortened by 3 bases and J by 7 bases, with 15 bases between the two germline ends. Germline CDR1 SQVTM, CDR2 ANQGSEA. This CDR3 comprises 14 residues. The sample taken for sequencing was PBMCs. The clonotype was recovered from a female donor in good health and CMV-seronegative. This chain uses TRBV29-1 with TRBJ1-4, with D tentatively TRBD1 (5 bases). The CDR3 nucleotides are TGCAGCGTTGAGACGGGGGATGGGAGTGAAAAACTGTTTTTT. Amino acids: CSVETGDGSEKLFF.